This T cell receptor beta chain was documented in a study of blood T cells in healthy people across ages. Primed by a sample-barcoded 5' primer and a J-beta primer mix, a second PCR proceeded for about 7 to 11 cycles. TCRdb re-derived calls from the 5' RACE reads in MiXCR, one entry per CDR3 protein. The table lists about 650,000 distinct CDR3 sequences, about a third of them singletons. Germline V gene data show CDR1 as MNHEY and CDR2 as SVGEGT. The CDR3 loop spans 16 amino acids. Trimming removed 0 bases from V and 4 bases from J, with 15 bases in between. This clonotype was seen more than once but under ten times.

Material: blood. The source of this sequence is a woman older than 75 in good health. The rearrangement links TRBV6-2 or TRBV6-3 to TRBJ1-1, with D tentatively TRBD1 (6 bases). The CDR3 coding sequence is TGTGCCAGCAGTTACTCCATGTGGGAAGGGGGCACTGAAGCTTTCTTT. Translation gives CASSYSMWEGGTEAFF.